These T cell receptor beta chains were read from a single sample in a study of beta chain features in type 1 diabetes. The method was immunoSEQ multiplex PCR; TCRdb's version includes in-frame clones alone and lacks a portion of them. The sample holds some 360,000 clones, around 20% seen once. The sequenced sample consisted of naive CD4+ T cells from blood. These receptors were taken from a woman aged 18-29 years in good health. The conserved cysteine and the conserved F or W are not part of the CDR3 here. A D gene is named only where the DNA matches it firmly.

cdr3_aa | j_call | d_call | v_call
ASGTAISGANVLT | TRBJ2-6 | . | TRBV21-1
TSSLAPGGGLSNTGELF | TRBJ2-2 | . | TRBV1
ASSERLAVFQETQY | TRBJ2-5 | TRBD2 | TRBV9
SVEDPYMGAF | TRBJ1-1 | . | TRBV29-1
ASSADSYGYT | TRBJ1-2 | . | TRBV6-6
SGTSLRPDTQY | TRBJ2-3 | TRBD2 | TRBV29-1
ASSRQISSGANVLT | TRBJ2-6 | . | TRBV28
SASDRANEKLF | TRBJ1-4 | . | TRBV29-1
ASSLDSDGYT | TRBJ1-2 | . | TRBV18
ASSEQGHLNGYT | TRBJ1-2 | . | TRBV2
ASSQTVLNTEAF | TRBJ1-1 | . | TRBV7-2
ASRANQETQY | TRBJ2-5 | . | TRBV6-6
ASSPLPLTTTYEQY | TRBJ2-7 | . | TRBV9
ASSQADRENTEAF | TRBJ1-1 | . | TRBV4-3
ASSPTGSSGNTIY | TRBJ1-3 | . | TRBV18
AWSTGAPNQPQH | TRBJ1-5 | . | TRBV30
ASSLDFSGYTGELF | TRBJ2-2 | . | TRBV5-1
SVVRPQGGLLRSGNTEAF | TRBJ1-1 | . | TRBV29-1
ASSGGRAGDTQY | TRBJ2-3 | TRBD2 | TRBV7-2
AWSVRERKTGMYEQY | TRBJ2-7 | . | TRBV30
ASSLGTGRYSYEQY | TRBJ2-7 | TRBD1 | TRBV7-9
SVAGQGINEQY | TRBJ2-7 | TRBD1 | TRBV29-1
ASRDTGGGNIQY | TRBJ2-4 | TRBD1 | TRBV6-5
ASSRNLAVNQDTQY | TRBJ2-3 | TRBD2 | TRBV9
SVAGTTLGEQY | TRBJ2-7 | TRBD2 | TRBV29-1
AISQGSLEQY | TRBJ2-7 | TRBD1 | TRBV10-3
ASSLGRDRVTYEQY | TRBJ2-7 | TRBD1 | TRBV5-1